This T cell receptor (beta chain) was captured in a study of shared clonotypes between healthy human individuals. The germline V and J ends were trimmed by 6 bases and 7 bases, with 16 bases remaining between them. Germline V gives CDR1 LNHDA, CDR2 SQIVND (reference sequence). This CDR3 region has 14 residues. Comments on this clone: Its antigen remains unknown.

Study observations and caveats: It was the few donors that limited the genetic and exposure-history diversity represented.

Method: immunoSEQ multiplex PCR; TCRdb's copy keeps in-frame clones and lacks some. In the table there are about 2.4 million clones, roughly 93% of which are singletons. The gene calls are TRBV19 and TRBJ2-1, with D possibly matching TRBD2 (7 bases). The source is a man aged 18 to 35 in good health. Some clones in this sample may be carry-over from other donors' samples. Sequenced: naive CD4+ T cells from PBMCs. Subset: CD45RA+ positively selected. Written as DNA, the CDR3 is TGTGCCAGTAGATTGGCGGGGGCGGGAAATGAGCAGTTCTTC. Translating it yields CASRLAGAGNEQFF.